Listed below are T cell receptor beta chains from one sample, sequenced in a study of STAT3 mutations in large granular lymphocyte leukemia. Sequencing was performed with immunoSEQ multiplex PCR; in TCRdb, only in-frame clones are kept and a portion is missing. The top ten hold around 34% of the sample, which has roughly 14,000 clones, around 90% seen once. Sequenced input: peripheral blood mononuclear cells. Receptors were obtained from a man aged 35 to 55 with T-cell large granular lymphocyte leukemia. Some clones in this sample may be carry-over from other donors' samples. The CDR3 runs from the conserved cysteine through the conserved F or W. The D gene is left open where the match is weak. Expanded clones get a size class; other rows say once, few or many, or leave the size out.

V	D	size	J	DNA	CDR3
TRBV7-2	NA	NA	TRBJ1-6	TGTGCCAGCAGCGCCACAGGGTTGGCGAATTCACCCCTCCACTTT	CASSATGLANSPLHF
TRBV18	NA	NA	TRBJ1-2	TGTGCCAGCTCACTTTCCCTGCCCGCTAACTATGGCTACACCTTC	CASSLSLPANYGYTF
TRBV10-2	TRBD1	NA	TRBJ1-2	TGCGCCAGCAGTGAGAAGTTTGACAGGGTCAGCTACACCTTC	CASSEKFDRVSYTF
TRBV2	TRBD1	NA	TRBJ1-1	TGTGCCAGCATCTCCAGAGCCGGGACAGGGGCCACTGAAGCTTTCTTT	CASISRAGTGATEAFF
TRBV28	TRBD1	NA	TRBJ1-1	TGTGCCAGCAGTCCAGGGGGGGGCGAACGGGGCACTGAAGCTTTCTTT	CASSPGGGERGTEAFF
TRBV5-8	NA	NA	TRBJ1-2	TGTGCCAGCAGCTTGTGGGGGAACTATGGCTACACCTTC	CASSLWGNYGYTF
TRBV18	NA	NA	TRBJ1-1	TGTGCCAGCTCACCGGGACAAAAACACACTGAAGCTTTCTTT	CASSPGQKHTEAFF
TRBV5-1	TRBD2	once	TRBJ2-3	TGCGCCAGCAGCTTGGCCCCCGGACTAGCGGCTCCATCCCATACGCAGTATTTT	CASSLAPGLAAPSHTQYF
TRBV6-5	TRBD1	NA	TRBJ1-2	TGTGCCAGCAGTTACGATGGGCAGGGGGCCTATGGCTACACCTTC	CASSYDGQGAYGYTF
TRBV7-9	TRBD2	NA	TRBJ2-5	TGTGCCAGCAGCTCCGGACTAGCGGGGGCCGGTAGGACCCAGTACTTC	CASSSGLAGAGRTQYF